This T cell receptor (beta chain) emerged from a study of blood T cell repertoires in COVID-19. Study-wide context: Acute and convalescent COVID-19 samples came from the United States, Italy and Spain. Sources were T cells, B-cell-depleted T cells, or PBMCs; the material itself was cDNA or gDNA.

The germline V gene encodes CDR1 DFQATT and CDR2 SNEGSKA (reference sequence). This CDR3 contains 11 residues. The germline V and J ends were trimmed by 7 bases and 3 bases, with 7 bases remaining between them. Methods used by the authors: The assay estimated nucleated cells by amplifying reference gene primers. Clones were sequenced by immunoSEQ multiplex PCR, and TCRdb holds only the in-frame ones, with some missing. D and trimming come from the DNA, and the V and J calls and clone size come from that table. The sample yields 250,000 to 350,000 clones, over 75% seen once. This clone was seen just once.

The origin of this receptor is a woman in her 50s who had recovered from COVID-19. Specimen: peripheral blood. The chain employs TRBV20-1 and TRBJ1-3; D gene uncertain. The CDR3: CSVTVGNTIYF. The CDR3, as DNA: TGCAGTGTCACTGTTGGAAACACCATATATTTT.